Listed below are T cell receptor beta chains from one sample, sequenced in a study of lymphopenia after photon versus proton radiotherapy. The method was immunoSEQ multiplex PCR; TCRdb's version includes in-frame clones alone and lacks a portion of them. The table includes just over 30,000 clones, approximately 95% detected once. The sequences come from peripheral blood, collected from a patient treated with photon-based radiotherapy. The receptors shown here come from a woman between 50 and 59 years old with cholangiocarcinoma. The CDR3 runs from the conserved cysteine through the conserved F or W. The D gene is left open where the match is weak. Clone sizes are given selectively: once, few, many, or a class where the clone is expanded.

V	D	size	J	CDR3	DNA
TRBV6-1	.	few	TRBJ1-2	CASRTYGVYRGYTF	TGTGCCAGCAGGACGTACGGGGTTTACCGTGGCTACACCTTC
TRBV10-3	TRBD1	.	TRBJ1-1	CAISVGQGNTEAFF	TGTGCCATCAGTGTGGGACAGGGAAACACTGAAGCTTTCTTT
TRBV5-6	TRBD1	.	TRBJ1-2	CASSATWTGRSDYGYTF	TGTGCCAGCAGCGCCACCTGGACAGGGCGGTCCGACTATGGCTACACCTTC
TRBV28	.	.	TRBJ1-5	CASSLEGVSNQPQHF	TGTGCCAGCAGTTTGGAGGGGGTGAGCAATCAGCCCCAGCATTTT
TRBV4-3	.	.	TRBJ2-7	CASSQDRDPRAEQYF	TGCGCCAGCAGCCAAGATCGGGATCCCAGGGCCGAGCAGTACTTC
TRBV10-3	.	once	TRBJ1-2	CAISELGGRYGYTF	TGTGCCATCAGTGAGTTGGGGGGACGCTATGGCTACACCTTC
TRBV7-2	.	.	TRBJ2-6	CASSQNSGANVLTF	TGTGCCAGCAGCCAAAACTCTGGGGCCAACGTCCTGACTTTC
TRBV7-9	.	.	TRBJ1-2	CASSFAANYGYTF	TGTGCCAGCAGCTTCGCAGCCAACTATGGCTACACCTTC
TRBV4-1	.	.	TRBJ1-1	CASSQEAGRVNTEAFF	TGCGCCAGCAGCCAGGAGGCGGGCAGAGTGAACACTGAAGCTTTCTTT
TRBV18	.	.	TRBJ1-5	CASAEQGRNQPQHF	TGTGCCAGCGCCGAGCAGGGGCGCAATCAGCCCCAGCATTTT
TRBV9	TRBD1	.	TRBJ1-3	CASSVTGVPQGRHTIYF	TGTGCCAGCAGCGTAACGGGAGTCCCACAGGGGAGGCACACCATATATTTT
TRBV19	.	.	TRBJ2-7	CASSVGFQGNEQYF	TGTGCCAGTAGTGTAGGTTTTCAGGGCAACGAGCAGTACTTC
TRBV10-2	TRBD1	.	TRBJ1-1	CASRQGPVPEAFF	TGCGCCAGCAGACAGGGGCCGGTCCCTGAAGCTTTCTTT
TRBV11-2	.	.	TRBJ1-1	CASSLVMVRGTEAFF	TGTGCCAGCAGCTTAGTTATGGTCAGGGGCACTGAAGCTTTCTTT
TRBV19	.	.	TRBJ2-7	CASSPGRGPGIYYEQYF	TGTGCCAGTAGTCCCGGCCGGGGGCCAGGGATTTATTACGAGCAGTACTTC
TRBV7-2	TRBD1	.	TRBJ1-2	CASSFTGTGTTGYTF	TGTGCCAGCAGCTTCACCGGGACAGGGACAACGGGCTACACCTTC
TRBV27	TRBD1	.	TRBJ1-5	CASSLRGGPYSNQPQHF	TGTGCCAGCAGTTTACGAGGGGGCCCCTATAGCAATCAGCCCCAGCATTTT
TRBV10-1	.	.	TRBJ2-2	CASKSGTNTGELFF	TGCGCCAGCAAATCCGGGACAAACACCGGGGAGCTGTTTTTT
TRBV30	.	once	TRBJ2-1	CAWSVRLEQFF	TGTGCCTGGAGTGTAAGACTTGAGCAGTTCTTC
TRBV7-2	TRBD2	.	TRBJ2-5	CASSSTSGGETQYF	TGTGCCAGCAGCTCTACTAGCGGGGGAGAGACCCAGTACTTC
TRBV7-2	.	once	TRBJ2-7	CASSLRAGPLYEQYF	TGTGCCAGCAGCTTAAGAGCGGGCCCGCTTTACGAGCAGTACTTC
TRBV18	TRBD2	.	TRBJ2-1	CASSPEFSGGAIGEQFF	TGTGCCAGCTCACCCGAATTTAGCGGGGGGGCGATTGGTGAGCAGTTCTTC
TRBV10-2	.	.	TRBJ2-7	CASSEYRRPLYEQYF	TGCGCCAGCAGTGAGTACCGACGGCCCCTCTACGAGCAGTACTTC
TRBV6-6	.	.	TRBJ1-4	CASSPVATNEKLFF	TGTGCCAGTTCACCAGTTGCAACTAATGAAAAACTGTTTTTT
TRBV7-8	.	.	TRBJ1-3	CASSPMGGSYSGNTIYF	TGTGCCAGCAGCCCCATGGGGGGCTCCTACTCTGGAAACACCATATATTTT
TRBV5-1	TRBD1	.	TRBJ2-2	CASSWDRGHTGELFF	TGCGCCAGCAGTTGGGACAGGGGGCACACCGGGGAGCTGTTTTTT
TRBV7-2	TRBD1	.	TRBJ1-1	CASSLSWTGSNTEAFF	TGTGCCAGCAGCTTATCGTGGACAGGGTCGAACACTGAAGCTTTCTTT
TRBV6-5	.	.	TRBJ1-1	CASRDTGNTEAFF	TGTGCCAGCAGAGACACAGGTAACACTGAAGCTTTCTTT
TRBV5-5	TRBD1	few	TRBJ2-3	CASSPGGIKYF	TGTGCCAGCAGCCCAGGGGGAATCAAGTATTTT
TRBV2	TRBD1	once	TRBJ1-1	CASTVSRQGGSGEAFF	TGTGCCAGCACCGTAAGCCGACAGGGCGGCAGTGGTGAAGCTTTCTTT
TRBV5-1	.	.	TRBJ1-1	CASSPGWGEAFF	TGCGCCAGCAGCCCCGGGTGGGGCGAAGCTTTCTTT
TRBV7-2	.	once	TRBJ1-6	CASSPRQVTNSPLHF	TGTGCCAGCAGCCCTCGACAGGTCACTAATTCACCCCTCCACTTT
TRBV7-8	.	once	TRBJ1-1	CASSLGTSNTEAFF	TGTGCCAGCAGCCTGGGGACCTCGAACACTGAAGCTTTCTTT
TRBV28	.	once	TRBJ1-6	CASSPQHGTLLPLHF	TGTGCCAGCAGTCCACAGCATGGGACACTATTACCCCTCCACTTT
TRBV6-1	.	.	TRBJ2-1	CASSENVGRVRNEQFF	TGTGCCAGCAGTGAAAACGTCGGCAGGGTAAGGAATGAGCAGTTCTTC
TRBV7-9	.	.	TRBJ2-3	CASSLDLTHTDTQYF	TGTGCCAGCAGCTTGGACCTAACCCACACAGATACGCAGTATTTT
TRBV6-1	.	few	TRBJ1-2	CASSTANYGYTF	TGTGCCAGCAGTACAGCCAACTATGGCTACACCTTC
TRBV6-1	TRBD1	.	TRBJ1-5	CASSGGTGVFGYSNQPQHF	TGTGCCAGCAGTGGAGGGACAGGGGTTTTTGGGTATAGCAATCAGCCCCAGCATTTT
TRBV27	.	.	TRBJ1-4	CASSLWGGDNEKLFF	TGTGCCAGCAGTTTATGGGGGGGGGATAATGAAAAACTGTTTTTT
TRBV21-1	.	.	TRBJ1-2	CASSKEVGRPNGYTF	TGTGCCAGCAGCAAAGAAGTCGGCAGGCCAAATGGCTACACCTTC
TRBV2	.	.	TRBJ1-1	CASMNTEAFF	TGTGCCAGCATGAACACTGAAGCTTTCTTT
TRBV18	.	.	TRBJ1-5	CASSPTADGQLPQHF	TGTGCCAGCTCCCCTACGGCGGACGGGCAATTGCCCCAGCATTTT
TRBV19	TRBD1	.	TRBJ1-2	CASSPFGQGGYGYTF	TGTGCCAGTAGTCCATTCGGACAGGGAGGCTATGGCTACACCTTC
TRBV7-2	.	.	TRBJ2-5	CASSLAVGETQYF	TGTGCCAGCAGCTTAGCAGTGGGGGAGACCCAGTACTTC
TRBV7-6	.	once	TRBJ2-3	CASSYMGYGTDTQYF	TGTGCCAGCAGCTATATGGGCTACGGCACAGATACGCAGTATTTT
TRBV10-1	.	.	TRBJ1-1	CASSESTWGTEAFF	TGCGCCAGCAGTGAGTCGACCTGGGGCACTGAAGCTTTCTTT
TRBV19	TRBD2	.	TRBJ2-2	CASSHFRTSGGHRRVFF	TGTGCCAGTAGTCACTTTCGGACTAGCGGGGGCCACAGACGGGTGTTTTTT
TRBV18	.	.	TRBJ2-7	CASSPISASDEQYF	TGTGCCAGCTCACCAATTAGCGCTTCAGACGAGCAGTACTTC
TRBV15	.	.	TRBJ2-3	CATSRSTSTDTQYF	TGTGCCACCAGCAGAAGTACTAGCACAGATACGCAGTATTTT
TRBV9	TRBD1	.	TRBJ2-1	CASSVDVDRGYREQFF	TGTGCCAGCAGCGTAGACGTGGACAGGGGTTATCGCGAGCAGTTCTTC
TRBV12-5	.	.	TRBJ2-2	CASGSATLPSPTGELFF	TGTGCTAGTGGTTCGGCGACACTGCCTAGCCCCACCGGGGAGCTGTTTTTT
TRBV7-2	.	once	TRBJ1-5	CASSPGGQAIYSNQPQHF	TGTGCCAGCAGCCCCGGGGGACAAGCGATTTATAGCAATCAGCCCCAGCATTTT
TRBV2	.	.	TRBJ1-2	CASSVQNYGYTF	TGTGCCAGCAGTGTTCAGAACTATGGCTACACCTTC
TRBV2	TRBD2	.	TRBJ2-3	CASRGTSGWNTQYF	TGTGCCAGCAGAGGGACTAGCGGTTGGAATACGCAGTATTTT